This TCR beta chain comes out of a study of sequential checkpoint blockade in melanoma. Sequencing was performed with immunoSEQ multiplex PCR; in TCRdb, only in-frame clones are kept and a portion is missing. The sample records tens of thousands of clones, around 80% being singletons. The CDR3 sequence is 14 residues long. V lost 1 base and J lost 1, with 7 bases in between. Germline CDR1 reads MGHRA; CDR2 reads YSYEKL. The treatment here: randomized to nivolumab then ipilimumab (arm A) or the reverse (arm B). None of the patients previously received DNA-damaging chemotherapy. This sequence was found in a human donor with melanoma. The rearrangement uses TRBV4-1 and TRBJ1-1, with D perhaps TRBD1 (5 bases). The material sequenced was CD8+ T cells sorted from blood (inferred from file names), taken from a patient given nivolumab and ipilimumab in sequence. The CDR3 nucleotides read TGCGCCAGCAGCCAAGTCGACAGGAACACTGAAGCTTTCTTT. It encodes CASSQVDRNTEAFF.